Listed here is a single TCR beta chain. Its antigen is currently unknown. This CDR3 is missing its conserved last phenylalanine or tryptophan, likely due to a read error. Researchers generated TCR beta cDNA from about 460 ng of total RNA, relying on a constant-region primer. Each TCR beta library was derived from three nested multiplex PCR rounds that employed slightly modified ARM-PCR. TRBV1-TRBV30 forward primers paired with a C-beta reverse primer drove the first two PCR rounds, approximately 11 cycles each. TCRdb reprocessed the multiplex PCR reads with MiXCR, giving one entry per CDR3 protein. Of 95,000 to 150,000 distinct CDR3 sequences listed, 50% to 80% are singletons. This sample was taken from a study of tumor-infiltrating lymphocytes in primary liver carcinoma. Whole-study results and caveats: Among top clones, only about 7.5-24% appeared in all five tumor regions.

CDR1 is SGHAT and CDR2 is FQNNGV in the germline V gene. The CDR3 is made up of 15 amino acids. Investigators took RNA and DNA out together from 20-30 mg of unsorted bulk tissue. The sequencing input was liver tumor tissue from sampling region 3. Subset denoted: tumor region T3, left-lateral pole. The sequence derives from a woman aged 55-70 years with primary liver carcinoma and hepatitis B virus infection. J is TRBJ1-3 and V is TRBV11-2; 7 positions match TRBD1. The CDR3 nucleotides read TGTGTCAGCAGCATAACAGGGGCAACTGGAAACACCATATATCTT. Its protein product is CVSSITGATGNTIYL.